The 24 T cell receptor beta chains below come from one sample, sequenced in a study of Ad26.COV2.S vaccination and SARS-CoV-2 variants. Using immunoSEQ multiplex PCR, the repertoire was profiled, and TCRdb retains in-frame clones only, with some absent. The repertoire holds around 250,000 clones, with 70% to 90% as singletons. The treatment here: 15 to 20 received Ad26.COV2.S at low or high dose, single or two shots; 5 received placebo; per-sample allocation not given. It was on day 63 after the first vaccine or placebo injection that samples were taken. Sequencing was performed on peripheral blood, taken in a trial of Ad26.COV2.S vaccine versus placebo. The receptors were gathered from a person between 18 and 65 years old who received the Ad26.COV2.S COVID-19 vaccine or a placebo.

The J gene is TRBJ2-7, the V gene TRBV5-1; 7 bases map to TRBD1. V gave up 4 bases and J gave up 7 bases; unmatched junction bases: 11. The CDR3 loop spans 14 amino acids. Germline values: CDR1 SGHRS, CDR2 YFSETQ. This CDR3 is CASSDYGTVWEQYF. The CDR3 DNA reads TGCGCCAGCAGCGACTACGGGACAGTTTGGGAGCAGTACTTC.

V and J are TRBV7-9 and TRBJ1-1; D unresolved. The CDR3 has 15 residues. The V and J ends lost 3 bases and 3 bases respectively, with 14 bases between them. Germline CDR1 reads SEHNR; CDR2 reads FQNEAQ (reference sequence). The CDR3 region has the DNA TGTGCCAGCAGCTTGGTAGGGCAGGTGGACACTGAAGCTTTCTTT. Its translation is CASSLVGQVDTEAFF.

This sequence joins TRBV29-1 and TRBJ2-5; 7 nucleotides align to TRBD2. The J segment lost 3 bases and the V segment lost 4 bases, leaving 14 bases of the junction unmatched. The CDR3 loop spans 16 amino acids. The V gene's germline CDR1 is SQVTM and CDR2 ANQGSEA. The CDR3 spells CSVGALAREFEETQYF. CDR3 sequence (DNA): TGCAGCGTTGGGGCCCTGGCGCGGGAGTTCGAAGAGACCCAGTACTTC.

This sequence joins TRBV30 and TRBJ2-5, with D perhaps matching TRBD1 or TRBD2 (5 bases each). V dropped 1 base and J dropped 5 bases, with 11 bases sitting between them. Looked up from germline, CDR1 is GTSNPN and CDR2 is SVGIG (reference sequence). This CDR3 is built from 13 residues. The CDR3 protein is CAWSGGPRETQYF. The CDR3 bases are TGTGCCTGGAGTGGGGGACCCCGGGAGACCCAGTACTTC.

This chain connects TRBV10-3 to TRBJ2-5, with D possibly matching TRBD2 (6 bases). Germline V gives CDR1 ENHRY, CDR2 SYGVKD. V was trimmed by 2 bases and J by 5 bases, leaving 12 bases between them. The CDR3 is 14 amino acids. CDR3 DNA: TGTGCCATCAGTGAGATGGTAGCGGTGGAGACCCAGTACTTC. This encodes CAISEMVAVETQYF.

The genes are TRBV6-5 and TRBJ1-1, with 9 bases that match TRBD1. The CDR3 spans 15 residues. Per germline, CDR1 MNHEY and CDR2 SVGAGI. The V gene end was trimmed by 2 bases and the J gene end by 1 base; junction bases not matched to a gene: 2. The CDR3 DNA reads TGTGCCAGCAGTTACGGGACAGGGCGGAACACTGAAGCTTTCTTT. It specifies CASSYGTGRNTEAFF.

This rearrangement joins TRBV29-1 to TRBJ2-3, with D uncertain. The germline V gene encodes CDR1 SQVTM and CDR2 ANQGSEA. The CDR3 sequence is 14 residues long. V was trimmed by 3 bases and J by 0 bases, leaving 10 bases between them. The CDR3 bases are TGCAGCGTTGACGGCGACCTGAGCACAGATACGCAGTATTTT. Its protein is CSVDGDLSTDTQYF.

V usage is TRBV10-3 and J usage is TRBJ2-3, with D possibly matching TRBD2 (5 bases). The ends were cut back, 2 bases at V and 2 bases at J, with 8 bases in the middle. The CDR3 is made up of 14 amino acids. Per germline, CDR1 ENHRY and CDR2 SYGVKD. The CDR3 coding sequence is TGTGCCATCAGTGAGCGCGGGCCCACAGATACGCAGTATTTT. Translation: CAISERGPTDTQYF.

This chain uses TRBV15 with TRBJ1-2; 11 bases agree with TRBD1. This CDR3 region has 15 residues. The V gene's germline CDR1 is LNHNV and CDR2 YYDKDF (reference sequence). J was trimmed by 8 bases and V by 7 bases; bases with no gene match: 12. This CDR3 reads CATKGTGGQNYGYTF. The CDR3 bases are TGTGCCACCAAAGGGACAGGGGGTCAGAATTACGGCTACACCTTC. Full variable domain (rest looked up from reference TRBV15 and TRBJ1-2): DAMVIQNPRYQVTQFGKPVTLSCSQTLNHNVMYWYQQKSSQAPKLLFHYYDKDFNNEADTPDNFQSRRPNTSFCFLDIRSPGLGDTAMYLCATKGTGGQNYGYTFGSGTRLTVV.

The chain links TRBV6-5 to TRBJ1-2; 7 positions agree with TRBD1. CDR3 length: 15 residues. Germline values: CDR1 MNHEY, CDR2 SVGAGI. Unmatched junction bases numbered 5, after V lost 0 bases and J lost 4 bases. The CDR3 nucleotides read TGTGCCAGCAGTTACTCAGGGCAGGGGGGCTATGGCTACACCTTC. Its protein is CASSYSGQGGYGYTF.

This chain links TRBV10-3 with TRBJ1-5; weak D call: TRBD1 (5 bases). CDR3 size: 14 residues. V lost 2 bases and J lost 2, with 7 bases in between. Germline V gene sequence: CDR1 ENHRY, CDR2 SYGVKD. The CDR3 loop is CAISEGGGNQPQHF. In nucleotides, the CDR3 is TGTGCCATCAGTGAGGGGGGAGGCAATCAGCCCCAGCATTTT.

This chain connects TRBV4-1 to TRBJ2-5; 7 positions match TRBD2. V lost 5 bases and J lost 5; bases outside the gene matches: 11. Germline CDR1 and CDR2: MGHRA and YSYEKL. The CDR3 extends over 15 amino acids. CDR3 coding DNA: TGCGCCAGCAGCTTACAGGTGGGGGGGGTGGAGACCCAGTACTTC. Its protein product is CASSLQVGGVETQYF.

This sequence joins TRBV19 and TRBJ2-7; D is possibly TRBD1 or TRBD2 (6 bases each). This CDR3 has 12 amino acids. Germline CDR1 LNHDA, CDR2 SQIVND (reference sequence). Trimming pared 9 bases from V and 2 bases from J, leaving 11 bases between. The CDR3 is CASIRGAYEQYV. Written as DNA, the CDR3 is TGTGCCAGCATAAGGGGGGCCTACGAGCAGTACGTC.

The rearrangement uses TRBV4-3 and TRBJ2-1, with 11 bases identical to TRBD2. The germline V gene has CDR1 LGHNA and CDR2 YSLEER. V lost 5 bases and J lost 1; bases outside the gene matches: 10. The CDR3 extends over 18 amino acids. The CDR3 sequence is CASSDRTSGGFSYNEQFF. For the CDR3, the DNA is TGCGCCAGCAGCGATAGAACTAGCGGGGGTTTTTCCTACAATGAGCAGTTCTTC.

The V call is TRBV24-1, the J call TRBJ1-2; 12 bases agree with TRBD1. The V and J ends lost 2 bases and 13 bases, in that order; junction bases with no gene match: 7. The CDR3 contains 14 residues. CDR1 and CDR2 from the germline V gene are KGHDR and SFDVKD. The CDR3 DNA reads as TGTGCCACCAGTGATTCGGGACAGGGGGCCGGTTGCACCTTC. Encoded protein: CATSDSGQGAGCTF.

This clone was picked up one time. The J gene is TRBJ2-3, the V gene TRBV6-5, with a weak D call TRBD1 (6 bases). Per germline, CDR1 MNHEY and CDR2 SVGAGI. The germline V and J ends were trimmed by 6 bases and 3 bases, with 13 bases remaining between them. The CDR3 is made up of 14 amino acids. The chain's CDR3 is CASSPGHGTDTQYF. DNA of the CDR3: TGTGCCAGCAGCCCGGGACACGGGACAGATACGCAGTATTTT.

A single count supports this clone. The V call is TRBV6-5, the J call TRBJ2-5, with no clear D. Germline CDR1 MNHEY, CDR2 SVGAGI. The CDR3 is 11 residues long. The V and J ends lost 8 bases and 5 bases respectively, with 9 bases between them. The chain's CDR3 is CASGRIETQYF. CDR3 sequence (DNA): TGTGCCAGCGGCCGTATCGAGACCCAGTACTTC.

The chain has TRBV7-2 and TRBJ1-6; perhaps TRBD1 as D (6 bases). The germline V and J ends were trimmed by 1 base and 7 bases, with 11 bases remaining between them. The CDR3 is made up of 15 amino acids. Germline V gene lookup returns CDR1 SGHTA and CDR2 FQGNSA. CDR3: CASSLVGTQNSPLHF. DNA for the CDR3: TGTGCCAGCAGCTTAGTAGGGACACAGAATTCACCCCTCCACTTT.

The chain joins TRBV5-6 to TRBJ1-2; 9 bases fit TRBD1. Germline loops: CDR1 SGHDT, CDR2 YYEEEE. The CDR3 is made up of 14 amino acids. V shed 4 bases and J 3 bases; nucleotides not matched to a gene: 4. The CDR3 spells CASSRQGVHYGYTF. The CDR3 coding sequence is TGTGCCAGCAGCCGACAGGGGGTCCACTATGGCTACACCTTC.

The chain joins TRBV7-9 to TRBJ2-5; no firm D call. This CDR3 is 13 amino acids long. V lost 1 base, J lost 9 bases, and 12 bases lay in between. Germline V gene lookup returns CDR1 SEHNR and CDR2 FQNEAQ (reference sequence). The DNA for the CDR3 is TGTGCCAGCAGCTTAGTCTTCTCTAAGCCCCAGTACTTC. Residues: CASSLVFSKPQYF.

The rearrangement links TRBV7-9 to TRBJ2-7; 11 bases agree with TRBD2. Germline-derived CDR1 and CDR2 are SEHNR and FQNEAQ (reference sequence). This CDR3 has 15 residues. J gave up 2 bases and V 4 bases, and 4 bases lay outside the gene matches. CDR3 residues: CASSSTGLAAYEQYF. Here the CDR3 DNA reads TGTGCCAGCAGCTCCACGGGACTAGCGGCCTACGAGCAGTACTTC.

A few counts support this clone. The chain joins TRBV6-6 to TRBJ2-7; TRBD1 is a possible D gene (6 bases). CDR3 size: 11 residues. Trimming took 5 bases from V and 7 from J, leaving 9 bases between them. Germline lookup yields CDR1 MNHNY and CDR2 SVGAGI (reference sequence). In DNA, the CDR3 is TGTGCCAGCAGTGATACAGGGGAGCAGTACTTC. Its translation: CASSDTGEQYF.

This chain links TRBV19 with TRBJ2-2; a possible D gene is TRBD2 (5 bases). V was trimmed by 8 bases and J by 2 bases, leaving 18 bases between them. This CDR3 comprises 16 residues. Germline CDR1 is LNHDA and CDR2 is SQIVND (reference sequence). CDR3 region: CASRKMGRLNTGELFF. Written as DNA, the CDR3 is TGTGCCAGTCGGAAAATGGGGAGACTCAACACCGGGGAGCTGTTTTTT.

V is TRBV29-1 and J is TRBJ2-1, with 12 bases that match TRBD2. Germline CDR1 SQVTM, CDR2 ANQGSEA. The trim removed 6 bases at V and 7 bases at J, leaving 7 bases unmatched. This CDR3 has 14 residues. This CDR3 reads CSVVTSGSTNEQFF. CDR3 bases: TGCAGCGTGGTGACTAGCGGGAGTACTAATGAGCAGTTCTTC.